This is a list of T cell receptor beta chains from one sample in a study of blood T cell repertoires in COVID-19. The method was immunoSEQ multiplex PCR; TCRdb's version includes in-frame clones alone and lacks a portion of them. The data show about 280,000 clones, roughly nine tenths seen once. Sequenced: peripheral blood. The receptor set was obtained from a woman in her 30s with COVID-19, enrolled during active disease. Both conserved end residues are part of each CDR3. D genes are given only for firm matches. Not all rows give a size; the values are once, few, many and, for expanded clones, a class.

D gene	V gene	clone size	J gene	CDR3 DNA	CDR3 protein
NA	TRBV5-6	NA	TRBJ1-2	TGTGCCAGCAGCTTTAACTCTTGGAGGGTTGATGGCTACACCTTC	CASSFNSWRVDGYTF
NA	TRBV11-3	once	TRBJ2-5	TGTGCCAGCAGCAGTGGTAGGGGCCGGGAGACCCAGTACTTC	CASSSGRGRETQYF
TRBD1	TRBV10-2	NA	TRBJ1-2	TGCGCCAGCAGGAGGACAGGGGTTAACTATGGCTACACCTTC	CASRRTGVNYGYTF
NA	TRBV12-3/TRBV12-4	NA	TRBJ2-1	TGTGCCAGCAGTTCCCCCCTGTACAATGAGCAGTTCTTC	CASSSPLYNEQFF
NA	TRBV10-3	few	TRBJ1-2	TGTGCCATCAGAGCAGGGATAGCTAACTATGGCTACACCTTC	CAIRAGIANYGYTF
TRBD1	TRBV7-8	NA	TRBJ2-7	TGTGCCAGCGATGAGGCAGGGGGAACCTACGAGCAGTACTTC	CASDEAGGTYEQYF
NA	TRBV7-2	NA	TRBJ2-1	TGTGCCAGCAGCTCAAGGTGGCGGGTAAATGAGCAGTTCTTC	CASSSRWRVNEQFF
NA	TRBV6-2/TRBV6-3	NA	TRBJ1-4	TGTGCCAGCAGCCTCCGAGGGAGGAATGAAAAACTGTTTTTT	CASSLRGRNEKLFF
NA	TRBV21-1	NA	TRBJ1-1	TGTGCCAGCAGCGGGGAATCGACAGGGGGGTGCACTGAAGCTTTCTTT	CASSGESTGGCTEAFF
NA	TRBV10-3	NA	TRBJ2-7	TGTGCCATCAGTGCCAGGGGCGAGGGTAACAACGAGCAGTACTTC	CAISARGEGNNEQYF
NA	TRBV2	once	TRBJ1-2	TGTGCCAGCAATGACCCTTCTTCTTATGGCTACACCTTC	CASNDPSSYGYTF
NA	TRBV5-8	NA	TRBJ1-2	TGTGCCAGCAGCTTGGCCGACAGTCTAAATGGCTACACCTTC	CASSLADSLNGYTF
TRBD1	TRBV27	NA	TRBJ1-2	TGTGCCAGCTCCATCGGAGGGGGCGGTGGGGGCTACACCTTC	CASSIGGGGGGYTF
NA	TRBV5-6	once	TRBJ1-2	TGTGCCAGCAGCTTGCAGACAGACTATGGCTACACCTTC	CASSLQTDYGYTF
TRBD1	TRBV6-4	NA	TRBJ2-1	TGTGCCAGCAATAGACAGGGGGGTGAGCAGTTCTTC	CASNRQGGEQFF
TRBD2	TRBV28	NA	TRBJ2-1	TGTGCCAGCAGTCCTCCGGGACTAGGGCAGTTCTTC	CASSPPGLGQFF
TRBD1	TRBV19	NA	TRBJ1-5	TGTGCCAGTAGTAGACAGGGGGAGGGCAATCAGCCCCAGCATTTT	CASSRQGEGNQPQHF
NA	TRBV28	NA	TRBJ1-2	TGTGCCAGCAGTTTTGCCGGGGCGGGGGGCGATGGCTACACCTTC	CASSFAGAGGDGYTF
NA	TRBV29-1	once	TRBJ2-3	TGCAGCGTTGGAGGGCGGAGCACAGATACGCAGTATTTT	CSVGGRSTDTQYF
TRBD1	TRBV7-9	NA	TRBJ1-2	TGTGCCAGCGGGGGACAGAACTATGGCTACACCTTC	CASGGQNYGYTF
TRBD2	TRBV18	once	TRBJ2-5	TGTGCCAGCTCACCAATCGGAGCGGGGGCCCTTGGAAAGACCCAGTACTTC	CASSPIGAGALGKTQYF
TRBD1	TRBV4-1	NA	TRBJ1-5	TGCGCCAGCAGCCAAGGGTTATCACAGGGGAAAAGCAATCAGCCCCAGCATTTT	CASSQGLSQGKSNQPQHF
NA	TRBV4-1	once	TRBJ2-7	TGCGCCAGCAGCCACCCGCGGAAGTCCTACGAGCAGTACTTC	CASSHPRKSYEQYF
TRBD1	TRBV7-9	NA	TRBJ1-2	TGTGCCAGCAGCTCCCGACAGGGAGGCGGCTACACCTTC	CASSSRQGGGYTF
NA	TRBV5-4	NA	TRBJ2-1	TGTGCCAGCAGCTTGAGGGACTCGCCTTCGCAGTTCTTC	CASSLRDSPSQFF